Presented here are 18 T cell receptor beta chains from one specimen sequenced in a study of human T cells and chemical hapten exposure. TCRdb re-called the RACE reads through MiXCR, storing one row per CDR3 protein. The sample shows 350,000 to 400,000 distinct CDR3 sequences, over 6% of them seen only once. As for time point: patch test 2, 6 weeks after DPC sensitization. Treatment here: therapeutic diphenylcyclopropenone sensitization with weekly scalp DPC. This sample comprised whole blood, obtained in connection with sensitization to the hapten diphenylcyclopropenone (DPC). The receptors derive from a woman aged 18-29 years with alopecia areata. Some clones in this sample may be carry-over from other donors' samples.

This clonotype was counted ten times or more. The chain links TRBV6-1 to TRBJ2-5; 7 positions match TRBD1. CDR3 length equals 13 residues. Germline V lookup: CDR1 MNHNS, CDR2 SASEGT. Trimming took 6 bases from V and 13 from J; bases not matched to a gene: 14. CDR3 DNA: TGTGCCAGCAGGCCGGGACAGTCCACCGGTCGGTACTTC. Translated: CASRPGQSTGRYF.

V gene TRBV4-2 combines with J gene TRBJ1-4; D gene ambiguous. CDR3 length: 15 amino acids. Germline-derived CDR1 and CDR2 are LGHNA and YNFKEQ. Trimming left V 1 base short and J 0 bases short, with 6 bases between. The CDR3: CASSQAKTTNEKLFF. The CDR3 region has the DNA TGTGCCAGCAGCCAAGCCAAGACAACTAATGAAAAACTGTTTTTT.

This chain uses TRBV24-1 with TRBJ2-2; no definite D call. CDR3 length: 13 amino acids. Germline-derived CDR1 and CDR2 are KGHDR and SFDVKD. V lost 9 bases and J 2 bases, leaving 9 bases between the germline ends. For the CDR3, the DNA is TGTGCCACCGGATCGACCAACACCGGGGAGCTGTTTTTT. Its translation is CATGSTNTGELFF.

The chain joins TRBV3-1 to TRBJ2-3; possibly TRBD2 for D (6 bases). The CDR3 contains 14 residues. Trimming left V 4 bases short and J 4 bases short, with 12 bases between. Germline values: CDR1 LGHDT, CDR2 YNNKEL (reference sequence). The CDR3 sequence is CASSPDYPADTQYF. In DNA form, the CDR3 reads TGTGCCAGCAGCCCGGACTACCCTGCAGATACGCAGTATTTT.

This clonotype was observed a handful of times. This chain connects TRBV11-2 to TRBJ2-3; tentatively, D is TRBD1 (5 bases). The CDR3 consists of 15 residues. CDR1 SGHAT and CDR2 FQNNGV come from the germline V gene. Between the trimmed V and J ends, which lost 3 bases and 4 bases, there was a span of 14 bases. CDR3 amino acids: CASSFRQGAPDTQYF. CDR3 nucleotides: TGTGCCAGCAGCTTTCGGCAAGGGGCACCAGATACGCAGTATTTT.

The rearrangement uses TRBV6-5 and TRBJ1-4, with D possibly TRBD1 on 5 matching bases. Germline V lookup: CDR1 MNHEY, CDR2 SVGAGI. The CDR3 contains 16 residues. The V end was cut by 3 bases, the J end by 7 bases, with 18 bases between. Here the CDR3 reads CASSYESAGLGEKLFF. The CDR3 nucleotides are TGTGCCAGCAGTTATGAGTCGGCAGGGCTTGGTGAAAAACTGTTTTTT.

This clonotype was detected a few times. The chain employs TRBV12-3 or TRBV12-4 and TRBJ1-5; D is ambiguous. The V end was cut by 5 bases, the J end by 3 bases, with 11 bases between. The CDR3 totals 14 residues. The CDR3, as DNA: TGTGCCAGCAGTCCCGCTATGGACAATCAGCCCCAGCATTTT. This encodes CASSPAMDNQPQHF.

This chain uses TRBV20-1 with TRBJ2-1; maybe TRBD2 (6 bases). Germline CDR1 is DFQATT and CDR2 is SNEGSKA (reference sequence). CDR3 length: 14 amino acids. V shed 3 bases and J shed 0 bases, with 9 bases lying between them. CDR3 protein: CSARGLISYNEQFF. Written as DNA, the CDR3 is TGCAGTGCTAGGGGACTTATCTCCTACAATGAGCAGTTCTTC.

This clonotype was observed at least ten times. The chain combines TRBV12-3 or TRBV12-4 with TRBJ2-4; either TRBD1 or TRBD2 may supply D (5 bases each). With 2 bases removed from V and 0 bases from J, the gap between germline ends came to 8 bases. The CDR3 contains 15 residues. The CDR3 DNA reads TGTGCCAGCAGTTTACAAGGGACAGCCAAAAACATTCAGTACTTC. This gives the protein CASSLQGTAKNIQYF.

This clonotype has a count of ten or more. The chain couples TRBV20-1 to TRBJ1-3, with TRBD1 matching over 10 bases. The CDR3 has 18 amino acids. Germline-derived CDR1 and CDR2 are DFQATT and SNEGSKA (reference sequence). Trimming took 3 bases from V and 0 from J; bases not matched to a gene: 11. CDR3: CSASQGQGDGVSGNTIYF. CDR3 DNA: TGCAGTGCTAGCCAAGGACAGGGGGACGGGGTCTCTGGAAACACCATATATTTT.

This clonotype was seen ten or more times. V and J are TRBV3-1 and TRBJ2-3; D call uncertain. Germline CDR1 is LGHDT and CDR2 is YNNKEL (reference sequence). Trimming removed 0 bases at V and 6 bases at J, with 10 bases between. The CDR3 is 14 residues long. CDR3 sequence reads: CASSQDKSRDTQYF. The CDR3 DNA sequence: TGTGCCAGCAGCCAAGATAAGTCCAGGGATACGCAGTATTTT.

This clonotype appeared a few times. This chain connects TRBV6-5 to TRBJ2-7, with TRBD1 matching over 9 bases. V lost 6 bases, J lost 0 bases, and 9 bases stayed unmatched. The CDR3 has 16 residues. The germline gives CDR1 MNHEY, CDR2 SVGAGI. CDR3 nucleotides: TGTGCCAGCAGCCAAACTACAGGGGGCAGCTCCTACGAGCAGTACTTC. It is translated as CASSQTTGGSSYEQYF.

The chain uses TRBV29-1 and TRBJ2-6; D gene uncertain. CDR1 is SQVTM and CDR2 is ANQGSEA in the germline V gene. V lost 4 bases and J lost 0, with 19 bases in between. The CDR3 is made up of 18 amino acids. CDR3 sequence: CSVVSSQDVLSGANVLTF. Here the CDR3 DNA reads TGCAGCGTTGTTTCGTCGCAGGATGTTCTCTCTGGGGCCAACGTCCTGACTTTC.

The rearrangement links TRBV12-3 or TRBV12-4 to TRBJ2-5; TRBD1 might be the D (5 bases). The ends were cut back, 4 bases at V and 5 bases at J, with 14 bases in the middle. There are 14 residues in the CDR3. Here the CDR3 DNA reads TGTGCCAGCAGTTGGGGCCTTTCCGGGGAGACCCAGTACTTC. This gives the protein CASSWGLSGETQYF.

The V call is TRBV6-2 or TRBV6-3, the J call TRBJ1-1, with D tentatively TRBD1 (5 bases). This CDR3 has 12 residues. The germline gives CDR1 MNHEY, CDR2 SVGEGT. Trimming took off 6 bases at V and 4 bases at J, with 9 bases between the two ends. The chain's CDR3 is CASSRDFTEAFF. As DNA, the CDR3 is TGTGCCAGCAGCCGGGACTTCACTGAAGCTTTCTTT.

This clonotype was observed at least ten times. The chain joins TRBV27 to TRBJ1-5, with D tentatively TRBD1 (5 bases). This CDR3 is 15 amino acids long. Per germline, CDR1 MNHEY and CDR2 SMNVEV (reference sequence). V lost 3 bases and J lost 1, with 10 bases in between. The CDR3 protein is CASSFGGSSNQPQHF. The DNA for the CDR3 is TGTGCCAGCAGTTTCGGGGGGTCCAGCAATCAGCCCCAGCATTTT.

This clonotype was recorded many times. This chain links TRBV12-3 or TRBV12-4 with TRBJ1-2, with a tentative D call TRBD1 (6 bases). This CDR3 spans 13 amino acids. V was pared by 3 bases and J by 8 bases, with 13 bases between. The CDR3 is CASSFAAGVGYTF. In DNA, the CDR3 is TGTGCCAGCAGTTTTGCGGCAGGGGTCGGCTACACCTTC.

V gene TRBV4-2 combines with J gene TRBJ1-1, with 12 bases fitting TRBD1. This CDR3 contains 17 residues. Unmatched junction bases numbered 7, after V lost 4 bases and J lost 1 base. In germline, CDR1 is LGHNA, CDR2 YNFKEQ. This CDR3 is CASSPGTGGAQNTEAFF. CDR3 nucleotides: TGTGCCAGCAGCCCGGGGACAGGGGGCGCCCAGAACACTGAAGCTTTCTTT.